What follows are 11 T cell receptor beta chains derived from one specimen sequenced in a study of metastatic and nonmetastatic thyroid tumors. TCRdb re-processed the PCR reads through MiXCR. The sample consists of 15,000 to 20,000 clones, about 22% of them appearing once. Not a single patient had been given any form of treatment at any point before undergoing thyroid surgery. Sequences were obtained from adjacent normal tissue. These receptors were collected from a female donor with papillary thyroid cancer or a benign thyroid nodule (not recorded which). Some clones in this sample may be carry-over from other donors' samples.

The sample holds a few counts of this clone. The gene calls are TRBV2 and TRBJ1-2, with a tentative D call TRBD1 (6 bases). V dropped 5 bases and J dropped 8 bases, with 15 bases sitting between them. CDR1 is SNHLY and CDR2 is FYNNEI in the germline V gene. The CDR3 loop spans 13 amino acids. CDR3 protein: CASSNRAGDGYTF. CDR3 nucleotide sequence: TGTGCCAGCAGTAATAGGGCAGGGGACGGCTACACCTTC.

The chain uses TRBV2 and TRBJ2-6, with a tentative D call TRBD2 (5 bases). The CDR3 is 14 amino acids. Per the germline V gene, CDR1 is SNHLY and CDR2 is FYNNEI. The ends were cut back, 5 bases at V and 0 bases at J, with 5 bases in the middle. This chain's CDR3 is CASSRDSGANVLTF. In DNA, the CDR3 is TGTGCCAGCAGTCGGGACTCTGGGGCCAACGTCCTGACTTTC.

The chain employs TRBV9 and TRBJ2-7, with 14 bases fitting TRBD2. V lost 3 bases and J lost 3; bases outside the gene matches: 14. CDR3 length: 19 residues. Germline assignment: CDR1 SGDLS and CDR2 YYNGEE. In DNA, the CDR3 is TGTGCCAGCAGCGACGGGACTAGCGGGGGCTCCACACCTTTCTACGAGCAGTACTTC. It translates to CASSDGTSGGSTPFYEQYF.

Details on this clone: At one end the junction does not follow the germline gene, possibly because of a read error. CDR3 nucleotides: TGCAGTGCTGGAGAAGCGTGGGGTCAAGAGACCCAGTACTTC. As protein: CSAGEAWGQETQYF. The rearrangement joins TRBV20-1 to TRBJ2-5, with no clear D. The CDR3 is 14 amino acids. Per germline, CDR1 DFQATT and CDR2 SNEGSKA (reference sequence).

This clone was detected a few times. The chain combines TRBV27 with TRBJ1-5, with a tentative D call TRBD1 (6 bases). Germline V gene sequence: CDR1 MNHEY, CDR2 SMNVEV (reference sequence). The CDR3 loop spans 15 amino acids. The V and J ends lost 5 bases and 3 bases respectively, with 14 bases between them. The CDR3 DNA sequence: TGTGCCAGCAGTCTAGCAGGGGCGTACAATCAGCCCCAGCATTTT. It specifies CASSLAGAYNQPQHF.

In its sample, this clone was seen a few times. The chain combines TRBV28 with TRBJ2-7; 10 positions match TRBD2. J was trimmed by 4 bases and V by 6 bases; bases with no gene match: 6. This CDR3 comprises 14 residues. Germline V CDR1 and CDR2: MDHEN, SYDVKM. Written as DNA, the CDR3 is TGTGCCAGCAGCCTAGCGGGAGCTAGGTACGAGCAGTACTTC. As protein: CASSLAGARYEQYF. Using reference TRBV28 and TRBJ2-7 for the parts outside the CDR3, the full variable domain is DVKVTQSSRYLVKRTGEKVFLECVQDMDHENMFWYRQDPGLGLRLIYFSYDVKMKEKGDIPEGYSVSREKKERFSLILESASTNQTSMYLCASSLAGARYEQYFGPGTRLTVT.

This clone was counted a few times. This chain joins TRBV11-2 and TRBJ2-1; D gene unclear. This CDR3 comprises 15 residues. V was clipped by 0 bases and J by 0 bases, with 6 bases between them. Germline V gene sequence: CDR1 SGHAT, CDR2 FQNNGV. The CDR3 DNA is TGTGCCAGCAGCTTAGACCTGAGCTCCTACAATGAGCAGTTCTTC. Its translation is CASSLDLSSYNEQFF.

The chain carries TRBV7-2 and TRBJ1-2; D is undetermined. The CDR3 is 13 residues long. Germline CDR1 reads SGHTA; CDR2 reads FQGNSA. V dropped 1 base and J dropped 3 bases, with 6 bases sitting between them. The CDR3 nucleotides read TGTGCCAGCAGCTTAGGCAGAGACTATGGCTACACCTTC. This gives the protein CASSLGRDYGYTF.

V usage is TRBV28 and J usage is TRBJ2-7; possibly TRBD2 for D (5 bases). This CDR3 has 13 residues. Germline CDR1 and CDR2: MDHEN and SYDVKM. The germline V and J ends were trimmed by 5 bases and 6 bases, with 14 bases remaining between them. The CDR3 sequence is CASSRPWELEQYF. As DNA, the CDR3 is TGTGCCAGCAGTCGTCCTTGGGAGCTCGAGCAGTACTTC.

This clone was recorded a few times. The chain carries TRBV5-1 and TRBJ2-2, with D possibly TRBD1 on 6 matching bases. V lost 1 base and J 0 bases, leaving 7 bases between the germline ends. Germline lookup yields CDR1 SGHRS and CDR2 YFSETQ. The length of the CDR3 is 15 residues. This CDR3 reads CASSLTGPNTGELFF. The CDR3 region has the DNA TGCGCCAGCAGCTTGACAGGGCCGAACACCGGGGAGCTGTTTTTT.

This chain connects TRBV30 to TRBJ1-1; maybe TRBD1 (5 bases). Deletions cut 7 bases from V and 6 bases from J, with 18 bases between. Germline lookup yields CDR1 GTSNPN and CDR2 SVGIG (reference sequence). The CDR3 is 13 residues long. The CDR3 DNA reads TGTGCCTACTGGGCGGGACCCCGTTCTGAAGCTTTCTTT. Translated: CAYWAGPRSEAFF. The complete variable domain, with remaining parts taken from reference TRBV30 and TRBJ1-1, reads SQTIHQWPATLVQPVGSPLSLECTVEGTSNPNLYWYRQAAGRGLQLLFYSVGIGQISSEVPQNLSASRPQDRQFILSSKKLLLSDSGFYLCAYWAGPRSEAFFGQGTRLTVV.